This section outlines one T cell receptor (beta chain) sequence together with its context. It has no known antigen specificity. No qualities accompany the bases; no much larger clone lies one base away. These data are taken from a study of ipilimumab plus nivolumab after autologous stem cell transplantation listed by TCRdb under 2021. The study in broad terms: A median of 5 ipilimumab doses and fewer than ten nivolumab doses was received by trial patients. Primary refractory and relapsed disease were included in the DLBCL cohort, with 18-month progression-free survival of around 86% and 29%, respectively. Patients with high-risk diffuse large B cell lymphoma, mature T cell lymphoma, or multiple myeloma undergoing autologous transplant were enrolled in the trial. More than 30 patients made up the trial's intent-to-treat population.

Checkpoint therapy began 14 to 28 days after autologous transplant, with ipilimumab given at 1 mg/kg intravenously on day 1 of selected weeks. Nivolumab was administered at 3 mg/kg intravenously on day 1 of weeks 1, 4, 7, 10, and every two weeks through week 26. This Phase Ib clinical trial tested ipilimumab plus nivolumab, a combined checkpoint inhibition, as consolidation after autologous stem cell transplantation. Library preparation used the immunoSEQ multiplex PCR assay. TCRdb holds this immuneACCESS table with in-frame rearrangements only. Some clones are missing; in checked studies, unresolved V genes explain under half, and the rest has no known cause. In all, the sample holds about 23,000 clones, and under 75% of those were seen once. The ten largest account for about 23% of the sample. The CDR3 runs 12 residues from the cysteine to the phenylalanine. Left in the record is the CDR3 DNA by itself, 36 bases read in frame from the first base. CDR1 MNHEY and CDR2 SVGAGI are derived from the germline V gene. V has 8 bases trimmed and J has 2 bases trimmed; junction bases matching no gene number 2.

The full study reports these points: According to the authors, a biologic rationale for studying the approach further came from T cell receptor repertoire, regulatory T cell phenotype and gut microbiota profiles. Combined checkpoint inhibition appeared tolerable as post-transplant consolidation, according to the authors' conclusion.

The clonotype comes from a male donor with diffuse large B-cell lymphoma. The V and J segments used are TRBV6-5 and TRBJ1-2; TRBD1 agrees with 7 junctional bases. This specimen was PBMCs, taken in a trial of ipilimumab plus nivolumab as post-transplant consolidation. The CDR3 sequence is CASQTGNYGYTF. The DNA reads as follows: TGTGCCAGCCAGACAGGGAACTATGGCTACACCTTC.